The present T cell receptor (beta chain) was sequenced within a study of T cells in localized non-small cell lung cancer. Points from the study as a whole: Prolonged overall survival went with higher T cell density in the blood. Adjacent lung exhibited a median of 57 among the 100 most abundant tumor clones. Adjacent uninvolved lung had the highest clonality, suggesting focused antigen responses.

Using immunoSEQ multiplex PCR, the repertoire was profiled, and TCRdb retains in-frame clones only, with some absent. The repertoire holds under 3,500 clones, with over 25% as singletons. The J segment lost 3 bases and the V segment lost 0 bases, leaving 0 bases of the junction unmatched. The CDR3 is 14 amino acids. Per the germline V gene, CDR1 is SGDLS and CDR2 is YYNGEE. By sample fraction, this clone is medium-sized. Its antigen is still unknown. Sequencing was performed on lung tumor tissue, taken before any cancer treatment. The receptor comes from a woman aged 40-69 years with stage III lung adenocarcinoma. V is TRBV9 and J is TRBJ2-7, with 10 nucleotides matching TRBD2. CDR3: CASSVGLAGYEQYF. The CDR3 coding sequence is TGTGCCAGCAGCGTAGGACTAGCGGGCTACGAGCAGTACTTC.